The source of this T cell receptor (beta chain) is a study of graft-versus-host responses after intestinal transplantation. Assay: immunoSEQ multiplex PCR; the TCRdb copy retains only in-frame clones and omits some. Here the sample spans 85,000 to 100,000 clones, roughly 90% being singletons. On this clone: What it recognizes is unknown.

The CDR3 spans 12 residues. Per the germline V gene, CDR1 is WSHSY and CDR2 is SAAADI. V shed 9 bases and J shed 0 bases, with 6 bases lying between them. Study observations and caveats: Within the allografts of patients who had graft-donor T cell macrochimerism, graft-versus-host to host-versus-graft clonal ratios were high.

This sequence joins TRBV10-2 and TRBJ1-3; D ambiguous. The material sequenced was unstimulated CD4+ T cells sorted from spleen or lymph node cells, taken before intestinal transplant. This sequence originates from a human donor who received an intestinal transplant. CDR3 DNA: TGCGCCAGTCAGATCTCTGGAAACACCATATATTTT. Translating gives CASQISGNTIYF.